The 17 T cell receptor beta chains below were found in one sample sequenced in a study of shared clonotypes between healthy human individuals. This table comes from immunoSEQ multiplex PCR, and its TCRdb copy is limited to in-frame clones, with some not included. The table shows millions of clones, with over 85% occurring only once. The sequenced sample consisted of naive CD4+ T cells sorted from blood. The subset denotes: CD45RA+ positively selected. All receptors come from a man aged 18-30 years in good health.

This rearrangement joins TRBV28 to TRBJ1-3, with D perhaps TRBD1 (6 bases). Germline V gives CDR1 MDHEN, CDR2 SYDVKM. The CDR3 runs to 14 residues. V lost 7 bases, J lost 2 bases, and 12 bases lay in between. DNA for the CDR3: TGTGCCAGCACCCCCGGGGGCACTGGAAACACCATATATTTT. Translating it yields CASTPGGTGNTIYF.

The V gene is TRBV4-1, the J gene TRBJ2-3; 9 bases are a match to TRBD2. There are 19 residues in the CDR3. Trimming removed 1 base from V and 0 bases from J; junction bases left unmatched: 11. CDR1 MGHRA and CDR2 YSYEKL come from the germline V gene. The CDR3 here is CASSQGGLAQIASTDTQYF. The CDR3 region has the DNA TGCGCCAGCAGCCAAGGGGGACTAGCACAAATTGCTAGCACAGATACGCAGTATTTT.

The chain has TRBV25-1 and TRBJ2-1, with D perhaps matching TRBD2 (5 bases). V was shortened by 4 bases and J by 2 bases, with 12 bases between the two germline ends. The CDR3 sequence is 15 residues long. The germline gives CDR1 MGHDK, CDR2 SYGVNS. The CDR3 nucleotides read TGTGCCAGCAGTGCCCACGGGAAACCCTACAATGAGCAGTTCTTC. The encoded protein is CASSAHGKPYNEQFF.

V usage is TRBV6-6 and J usage is TRBJ1-3; D might be TRBD1 (5 bases). The germline V gene has CDR1 MNHNY and CDR2 SVGAGI (reference sequence). Trimming stripped 4 bases from V and 6 bases from J, with 10 bases between. The CDR3 runs to 13 residues. The CDR3: CASSWDRKNTIYF. As DNA, the CDR3 is TGTGCCAGCAGTTGGGACCGTAAAAACACCATATATTTT.

This clone was detected a few times. The chain is built from TRBV2 and TRBJ1-5; D unclear. Germline lookup yields CDR1 SNHLY and CDR2 FYNNEI. The CDR3 is made up of 16 amino acids. V lost 1 base and J 0 bases, leaving 10 bases between the germline ends. The CDR3 DNA reads TGTGCCAGCAGTGAAGTGGATCCTCTTAGCAATCAGCCCCAGCATTTT. Translating it yields CASSEVDPLSNQPQHF.

About this clone: The same CDR3 also results from other DNA sequences found in this sample. The chain carries TRBV5-1 and TRBJ1-5; possible D gene TRBD1, 5 bases. CDR3 length: 13 amino acids. Trimming shortened V by 2 bases and J by 5 bases, and 8 bases separated the two germline ends. Germline V CDR1 and CDR2: SGHRS, YFSETQ. The CDR3 reads CASSFGGDQPQHF. The DNA for the CDR3 is TGCGCCAGCAGCTTCGGGGGAGATCAGCCCCAGCATTTT. Full variable domain (rest looked up from reference TRBV5-1 and TRBJ1-5): KAGVTQTPRYLIKTRGQQVTLSCSPISGHRSVSWYQQTPGQGLQFLFEYFSETQRNKGNFPGRFSGRQFSNSRSEMNVSTLELGDSALYLCASSFGGDQPQHFGDGTRLSIL.

The genes are TRBV10-1 and TRBJ2-1; D is perhaps TRBD2 (5 bases). The germline V gene has CDR1 WNHNN and CDR2 SYGVQD (reference sequence). This CDR3 has 16 amino acids. V was shortened by 3 bases and J by 3 bases, with 15 bases between the two germline ends. Here the CDR3 DNA reads TGCGCCAGCAGTGAATCTACCGAGAGGGACTACAATGAGCAGTTCTTC. Protein sequence: CASSESTERDYNEQFF.

This clone appeared a single time. The CDR3 region has the DNA TGCGCCAGCAGCTTGAACGGGGAGGCCTACGAGCAGTACTTC. Encoded protein: CASSLNGEAYEQYF. The rearrangement joins TRBV5-1 to TRBJ2-7, with a tentative D call TRBD2 (6 bases). In germline, CDR1 is SGHRS, CDR2 YFSETQ. CDR3 length equals 14 residues. V gave up 1 base and J gave up 2 bases, with 10 bases separating them.

J is TRBJ2-5 and V is TRBV5-1, with 7 bases lining up with TRBD2. Per the germline V gene, CDR1 is SGHRS and CDR2 is YFSETQ. The CDR3 is 13 amino acids. The V gene end was trimmed by 4 bases and the J gene end by 2 bases; junction bases not matched to a gene: 2. DNA of the CDR3: TGCGCCAGCAGCACTAGCGTTCAAGAGACCCAGTACTTC. Its protein is CASSTSVQETQYF.

This chain links TRBV6-1 with TRBJ2-7; 10 bases match TRBD1. Germline trimming cut 6 bases from V and 2 bases from J; bases unmatched to any gene: 7. Germline V lookup: CDR1 MNHNS, CDR2 SASEGT. CDR3 size: 15 residues. CDR3 sequence reads: CASRDRGKGAYEQYF. The CDR3 bases are TGTGCCAGCAGGGACAGGGGGAAGGGAGCCTACGAGCAGTACTTC.

About this clone: Other DNA sequences in this specimen translate into the identical CDR3. The chain has TRBV18 and TRBJ1-1; D unresolved. The germline gives CDR1 KGHSH, CDR2 LQKENI. The CDR3 loop spans 13 amino acids. Trimming shortened V by 3 bases and J by 4 bases, and 9 bases separated the two germline ends. The DNA for the CDR3 is TGTGCCAGCTCACCCTCCTGGGGCACTGAAGCTTTCTTT. It specifies CASSPSWGTEAFF.

The chain links TRBV28 to TRBJ1-4; D gene unclear. This CDR3 has 15 amino acids. CDR1 is MDHEN and CDR2 is SYDVKM in the germline V gene. V was shortened by 6 bases and J by 0 bases, with 11 bases between the two germline ends. The CDR3: CASSLSPSTNEKLFF. CDR3 nucleotides: TGTGCCAGCAGCCTAAGCCCGTCAACTAATGAAAAACTGTTTTTT.

A word on this clone: Other DNA sequences of this sample code for an identical CDR3. J is TRBJ1-3 and V is TRBV9; TRBD1 might be the D (5 bases). With 0 bases removed from V and 0 bases from J, the gap between germline ends came to 13 bases. Germline V lookup: CDR1 SGDLS, CDR2 YYNGEE. This CDR3 is built from 17 residues. CDR3 DNA sequence: TGTGCCAGCAGCGTAGCAGAGGGACCGAGCTCTGGAAACACCATATATTTT. Its protein product is CASSVAEGPSSGNTIYF.

The chain recombines TRBV7-9 with TRBJ2-7; 7 nucleotides match TRBD2. Germline V gene lookup returns CDR1 SEHNR and CDR2 FQNEAQ (reference sequence). Trimming at V came to 0 bases and at J to 3 bases, leaving 5 bases not matched to a gene. The CDR3 loop spans 15 amino acids. DNA of the CDR3: TGTGCCAGCAGCTTAGCGGCGGGGGAGGTCTACGAGCAGTACTTC. This codes for CASSLAAGEVYEQYF.

The chain employs TRBV28 and TRBJ1-2, with D tentatively TRBD1 (5 bases). Trimming removed 7 bases at V and 6 bases at J, with 12 bases between. CDR1 and CDR2 (germline): MDHEN, SYDVKM. The CDR3 contains 12 residues. The CDR3 region is CASMGRVDGYTF. The CDR3, as DNA: TGTGCCAGCATGGGCAGGGTAGATGGCTACACCTTC.

The V and J genes are TRBV4-3 and TRBJ2-3; 7 nucleotides agree with TRBD2. J lost 1 base, V lost 3 bases, and 1 base had no gene match. Germline CDR1 is LGHNA and CDR2 is YSLEER. This CDR3 has 14 amino acids. The CDR3 DNA reads as TGCGCCAGCAGCCAGCTAGCGGGCACAGATACGCAGTATTTT. Protein product: CASSQLAGTDTQYF.

The DNA of the CDR3 is TGCACCAGCAGGACCGGGACAGTGGTAGTGGATACGCAGTATTTT. This gives the protein CTSRTGTVVVDTQYF. This rearrangement joins TRBV1 to TRBJ2-3; the D call in the table, TRBD1, was not verified against the DNA. TRBV1 is flagged as a pseudogene. This CDR3 region has 15 residues.